This T cell receptor beta chain was documented in a study of T cell clonality in common variable immunodeficiency. Unmatched junction bases numbered 10, after V lost 5 bases and J lost 6 bases. Germline-derived CDR1 and CDR2 are MNHEY and SVGEGT. The CDR3 extends over 15 amino acids. Blood samples were heparinized, about 5 to 9 ml per donor. Sequenced by immunoSEQ multiplex PCR; TCRdb stores in-frame clones only, minus some. Listed here are about 37,000 clones without any singletons, the top ten holding about 1%. This clone appeared many times. Read sequence stops 3 residues before the CDR3 end, and the germline J gene provides the missing end.

V gene TRBV6-2 or TRBV6-3 combines with J gene TRBJ1-2; 9 bases match TRBD1. This clonotype was obtained from a person aged 18-70 years in good health. Source material: peripheral blood mononuclear cells. CDR3 DNA (partial): TGTGCCAGCAGTGGAGGCCGGGACAGGGTCCATGGC. This encodes CASSGGRDRVHG. The entire CDR3 is CASSGGRDRVHGYTF.